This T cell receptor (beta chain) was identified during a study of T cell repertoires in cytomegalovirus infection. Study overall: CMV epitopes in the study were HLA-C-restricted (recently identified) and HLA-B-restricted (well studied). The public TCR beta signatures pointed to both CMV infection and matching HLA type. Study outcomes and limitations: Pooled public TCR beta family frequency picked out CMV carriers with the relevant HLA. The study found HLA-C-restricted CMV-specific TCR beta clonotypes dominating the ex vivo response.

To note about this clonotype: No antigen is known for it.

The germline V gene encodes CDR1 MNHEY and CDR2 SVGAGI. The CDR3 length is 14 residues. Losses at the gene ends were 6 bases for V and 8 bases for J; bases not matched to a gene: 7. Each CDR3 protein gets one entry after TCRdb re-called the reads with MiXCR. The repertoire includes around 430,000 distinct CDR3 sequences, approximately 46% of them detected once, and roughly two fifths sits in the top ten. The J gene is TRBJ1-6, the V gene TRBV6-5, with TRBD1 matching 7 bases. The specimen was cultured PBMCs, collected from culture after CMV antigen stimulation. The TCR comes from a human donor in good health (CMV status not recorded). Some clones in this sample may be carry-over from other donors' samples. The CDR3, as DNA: TGTGCCAGCAGCCGACAGGGTTTTGATTCACCCCTCCACTTT. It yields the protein CASSRQGFDSPLHF.